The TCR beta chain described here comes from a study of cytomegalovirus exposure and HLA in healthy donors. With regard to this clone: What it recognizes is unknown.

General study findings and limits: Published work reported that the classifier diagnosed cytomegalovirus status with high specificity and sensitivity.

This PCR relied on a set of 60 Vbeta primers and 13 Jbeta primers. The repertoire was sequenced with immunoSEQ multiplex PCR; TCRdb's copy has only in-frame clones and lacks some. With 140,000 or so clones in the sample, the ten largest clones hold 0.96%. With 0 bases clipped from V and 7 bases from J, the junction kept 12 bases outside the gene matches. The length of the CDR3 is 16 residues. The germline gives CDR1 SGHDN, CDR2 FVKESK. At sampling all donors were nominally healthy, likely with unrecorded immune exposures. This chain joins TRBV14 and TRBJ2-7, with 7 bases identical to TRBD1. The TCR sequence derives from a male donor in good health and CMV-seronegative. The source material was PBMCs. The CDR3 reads CASSQEGGQGIGEQYF. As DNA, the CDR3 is TGTGCCAGCAGCCAAGAAGGGGGCCAAGGGATCGGTGAGCAGTACTTC. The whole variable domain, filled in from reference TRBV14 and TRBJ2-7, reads EAGVTQFPSHSVIEKGQTVTLRCDPISGHDNLYWYRRVMGKEIKFLLHFVKESKQDESGMPNNRFLAERTGGTYSTLKVQPAELEDSGVYFCASSQEGGQGIGEQYFGPGTRLTVT.